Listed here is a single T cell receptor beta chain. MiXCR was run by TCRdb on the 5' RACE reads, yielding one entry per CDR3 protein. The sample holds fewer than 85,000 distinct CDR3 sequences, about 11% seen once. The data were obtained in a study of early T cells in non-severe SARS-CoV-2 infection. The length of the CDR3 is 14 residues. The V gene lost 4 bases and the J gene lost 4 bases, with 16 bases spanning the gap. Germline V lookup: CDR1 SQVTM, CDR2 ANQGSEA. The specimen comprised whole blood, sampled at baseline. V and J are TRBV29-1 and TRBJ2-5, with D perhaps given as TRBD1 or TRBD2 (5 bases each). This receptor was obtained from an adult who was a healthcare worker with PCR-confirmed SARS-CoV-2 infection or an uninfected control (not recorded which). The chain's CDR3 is CSVGGSPASETQYF. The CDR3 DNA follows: TGCAGCGTTGGGGGGAGTCCGGCGTCAGAGACCCAGTACTTC.